This TCR beta chain was sequenced in a study of CD8+CD57+ T cells in acquired aplastic anemia. Study-wide context: Isolated CD4+ and CD8+ cells, once sorted, yielded DNA averaging about 3 ug. General observations from the study: Patients did not significantly differ from controls in CD8+ Simpson's diversity.

As for this clonotype: No antigen is known for it. One end of the junction does not line up with germline, which may come from a read error.

The TCR beta profiling, which covered VDJ combination and CDR3 sequence, was carried out using genomic DNA as the template. TCRdb reprocessed the reads with MiXCR, giving one entry per CDR3 protein. In the table there are 350,000 to 450,000 distinct CDR3 sequences, roughly 68% of which are singletons. Sequences were obtained from sorted CD4+, CD8+, or CD8+CD57+ T cells (not recorded which) from PBMCs. The clonotype comes from a human donor in good health, serving as a control.

The CDR3 region has the DNA TGTGCCAGCAGCGTACAGGGACGAGGAAACCACACCCACCATTTT. This gives the protein CASSVQGRGNHTHHF. The chain links TRBV7-2 to TRBJ1-5, with a weak D call TRBD1 (6 bases). Germline lookup yields CDR1 SGHTA and CDR2 FQGNSA. The CDR3 loop spans 15 amino acids.